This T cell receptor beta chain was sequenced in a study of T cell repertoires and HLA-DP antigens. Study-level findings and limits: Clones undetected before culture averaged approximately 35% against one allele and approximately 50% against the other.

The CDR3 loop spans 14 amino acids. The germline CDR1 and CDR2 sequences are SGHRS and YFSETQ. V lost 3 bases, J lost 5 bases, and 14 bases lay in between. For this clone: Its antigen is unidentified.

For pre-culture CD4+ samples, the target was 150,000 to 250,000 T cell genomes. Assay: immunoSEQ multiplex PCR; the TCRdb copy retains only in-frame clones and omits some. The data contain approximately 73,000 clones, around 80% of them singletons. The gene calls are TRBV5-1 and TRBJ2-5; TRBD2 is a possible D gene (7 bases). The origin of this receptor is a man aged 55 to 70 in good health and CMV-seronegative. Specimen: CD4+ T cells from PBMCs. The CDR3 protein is CASSWEGHLETQYF. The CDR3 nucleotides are TGCGCCAGCAGCTGGGAGGGACATCTGGAGACCCAGTACTTC.